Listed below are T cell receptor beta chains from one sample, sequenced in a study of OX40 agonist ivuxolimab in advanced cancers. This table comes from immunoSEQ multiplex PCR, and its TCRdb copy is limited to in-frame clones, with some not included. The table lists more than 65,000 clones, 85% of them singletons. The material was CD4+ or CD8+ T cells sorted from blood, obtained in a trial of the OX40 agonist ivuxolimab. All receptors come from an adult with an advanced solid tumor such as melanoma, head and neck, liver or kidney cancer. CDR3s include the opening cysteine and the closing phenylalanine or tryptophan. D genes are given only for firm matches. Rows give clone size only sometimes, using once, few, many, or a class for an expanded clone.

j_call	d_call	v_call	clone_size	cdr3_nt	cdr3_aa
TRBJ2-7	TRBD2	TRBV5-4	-	TGTGCCAGCAGCCCCCCCAAGGGAGGGGCGAGCTCCTACGAGCAGTACTTC	CASSPPKGGASSYEQYF
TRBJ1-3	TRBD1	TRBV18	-	TGTGCCAGCTCACCAGCCAGGGGGCAAACTGGAAACACCATATATTTT	CASSPARGQTGNTIYF
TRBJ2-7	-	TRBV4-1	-	TGCGCCAGCAGCCATCCCACAGGGGAGGGGACCTACGAGCAGTACTTC	CASSHPTGEGTYEQYF
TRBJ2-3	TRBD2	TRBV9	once	TGTGCCAGCAGCGTAGCAGGCGGGGGAGGTGGCACAGATACGCAGTATTTT	CASSVAGGGGGTDTQYF
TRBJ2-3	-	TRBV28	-	TGTGCCAGCAGTTCGGCAGGAGCCAACACAGATACGCAGTATTTT	CASSSAGANTDTQYF
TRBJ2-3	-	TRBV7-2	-	TGTGCCAGCAGCCCCACCCGCAGGGGATCAGATACGCAGTATTTT	CASSPTRRGSDTQYF
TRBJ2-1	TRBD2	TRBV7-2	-	TGTGCCAGCAGCCGAAAGGCTAGCGGGGGGTTCAATGAGCAGTTCTTC	CASSRKASGGFNEQFF
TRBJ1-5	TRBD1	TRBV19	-	TGTGCCAGTAGTATGGGGGCCAGGGGGTCCAATCAGCCCCAGCATTTT	CASSMGARGSNQPQHF
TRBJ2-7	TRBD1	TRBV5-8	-	TGTGCCAGCAGCTTGGACGGGACAGGGACCTACGAGCAGTACTTC	CASSLDGTGTYEQYF
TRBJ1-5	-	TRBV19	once	TGTGCCAGTAGTATCGACGGGGATCAGCCCCAGCATTTT	CASSIDGDQPQHF
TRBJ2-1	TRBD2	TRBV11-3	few	TGTGCCAGCAGCTTAGTAAGTCTAGCGGGAGACAAGTATGAGCAGTTCTTC	CASSLVSLAGDKYEQFF
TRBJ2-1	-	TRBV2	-	TGTGCCAGCAGTGAAGCCACCGTACGGAATGAGCAGTTCTTC	CASSEATVRNEQFF
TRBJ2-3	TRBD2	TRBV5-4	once	TGTGCCAGCAGCTTGCGTGCGAGCGGGAGGACGGATACGCAGTATTTT	CASSLRASGRTDTQYF
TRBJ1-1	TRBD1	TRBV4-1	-	TGCGCCAGCAGCCACCCGGACAGGGCGAGAGGGACTGAAGCTTTCTTT	CASSHPDRARGTEAFF
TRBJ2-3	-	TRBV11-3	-	TGTGCCAGCAGCCGGGACCCTGGCACAGATACGCAGTATTTT	CASSRDPGTDTQYF
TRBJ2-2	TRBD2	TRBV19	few	TGTGCCAGTAGTCCTGGGACTAGCGGTCAGAACACCGGGGAGCTGTTTTTT	CASSPGTSGQNTGELFF
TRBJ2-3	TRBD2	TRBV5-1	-	TGCGCCAGCAGCTTGGCCGGGAGGGCCACAGATACGCAGTATTTT	CASSLAGRATDTQYF
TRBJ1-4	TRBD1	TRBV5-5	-	TGTGCCAGCAGCCGGGACAGTCTTAATGAAAAACTGTTTTTT	CASSRDSLNEKLFF
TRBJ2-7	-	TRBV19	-	TGTGCCAGTAGTCTGGCAGCCGCCGCTTCCTACGAGCAGTACTTC	CASSLAAAASYEQYF
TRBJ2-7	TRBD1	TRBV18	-	TGTGCCAGCTCGGCCAGACAGGGTTACGAGCAGTACTTC	CASSARQGYEQYF
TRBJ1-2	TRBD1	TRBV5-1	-	TGCGCCAGCAGCTTCGACAGGGGAGCCGATAACTATGGCTACACCTTC	CASSFDRGADNYGYTF
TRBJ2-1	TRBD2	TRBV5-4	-	TGTGCCAGCAGCCCCCGGGGTAGCGGGAGCTCCTACAATGAGCAGTTCTTC	CASSPRGSGSSYNEQFF
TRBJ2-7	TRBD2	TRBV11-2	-	TGTGCCAGCAGCTTCGCCGGGACTAGCGGGAGGGCCCCTCATCTCGAGCAGTACTTC	CASSFAGTSGRAPHLEQYF
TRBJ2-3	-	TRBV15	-	TGTGCCACCAGCAGAGATCCCAGCACAGATACGCAGTATTTT	CATSRDPSTDTQYF
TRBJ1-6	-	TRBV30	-	TGTGCCTGGAGTGTAGGGACCGTCGGTTCACCCCTCCACTTT	CAWSVGTVGSPLHF